The T cell receptor beta chain under discussion was sequenced for a study of blood T cell repertoires in COVID-19. Across the study: T cells, B-cell-depleted T cells, or PBMCs supplied cDNA or gDNA.

TCRdb's table, derived via immunoSEQ multiplex PCR, lists solely in-frame clones and lacks some. The table includes 250,000 to 400,000 clones, more than 70% detected once. It was during active infection that Seattle patients were enrolled and then longitudinally followed. The germline V and J ends were trimmed by 5 bases and 0 bases, with 10 bases remaining between them. Germline CDR1 reads LGHNA; CDR2 reads YSLEER. CDR3 length equals 14 residues. The sequencing sample was made of peripheral blood. The sequence derives from a woman aged 25 to 45 with COVID-19, enrolled during active disease. V usage is TRBV4-3 and J usage is TRBJ1-1; perhaps TRBD1 as D (6 bases). The CDR3 DNA is TGCGCCAGCAGCGCGGGGGCGCTGAACACTGAAGCTTTCTTT. Its protein is CASSAGALNTEAFF.